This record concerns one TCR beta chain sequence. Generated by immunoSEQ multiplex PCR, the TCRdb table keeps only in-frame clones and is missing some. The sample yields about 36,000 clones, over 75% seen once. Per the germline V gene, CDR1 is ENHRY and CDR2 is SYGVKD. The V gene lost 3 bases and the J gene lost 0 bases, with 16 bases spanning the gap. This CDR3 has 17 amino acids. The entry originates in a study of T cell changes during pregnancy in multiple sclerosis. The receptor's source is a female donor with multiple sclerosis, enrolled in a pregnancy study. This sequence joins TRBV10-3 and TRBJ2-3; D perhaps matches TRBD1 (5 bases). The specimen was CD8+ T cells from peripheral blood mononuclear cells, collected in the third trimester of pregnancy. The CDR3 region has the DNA TGTGCCATCAGTGATCTCAGGGCTTTCCCTAGCACAGATACGCAGTATTTT. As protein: CAISDLRAFPSTDTQYF.